This T cell receptor beta chain is drawn from a study of Ad26.COV2.S vaccination and SARS-CoV-2 variants. The study, taken as a whole, reports: Breadth of non-spike TCRs did not differ between vaccinees and placebo recipients.

V was pared by 2 bases and J by 4 bases, with 11 bases of the junction left unmatched. Germline lookup yields CDR1 GTSNPN and CDR2 SVGIG (reference sequence). This CDR3 has 17 amino acids. This clone appeared a few times. Its antigen is unidentified. Profiling relied on immunoSEQ multiplex PCR, and the TCRdb table lists in-frame clones only, not all of them. The table has roughly 100,000 clones, around 80% seen once. The source is a human donor who had recovered from COVID-19. The source material was peripheral blood, sampled after recovery from COVID-19. The V call is TRBV30, the J call TRBJ1-6; 7 bases map to TRBD1. DNA for the CDR3: TGTGCCTGGAGTAAAGTATACGCACAGGGGTATAATTCACCCCTCCACTTT. Translating gives CAWSKVYAQGYNSPLHF.